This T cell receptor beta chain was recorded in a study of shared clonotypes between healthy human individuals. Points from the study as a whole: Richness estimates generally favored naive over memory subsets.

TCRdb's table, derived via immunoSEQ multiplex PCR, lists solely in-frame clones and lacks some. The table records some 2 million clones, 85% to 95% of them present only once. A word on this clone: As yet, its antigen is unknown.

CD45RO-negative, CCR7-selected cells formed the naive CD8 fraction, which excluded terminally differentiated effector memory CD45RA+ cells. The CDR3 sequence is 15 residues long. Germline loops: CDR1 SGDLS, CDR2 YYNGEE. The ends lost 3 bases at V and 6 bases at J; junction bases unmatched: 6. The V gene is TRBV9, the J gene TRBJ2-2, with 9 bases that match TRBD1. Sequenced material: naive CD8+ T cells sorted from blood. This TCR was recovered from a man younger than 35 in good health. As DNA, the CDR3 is TGTGCCAGCAGCGCCCGGGACAGGGTACCCGGGGAGCTGTTTTTT. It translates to CASSARDRVPGELFF.